One and the same sample provided the 25 T cell receptor beta chains below, sequenced in a study of shared clonotypes between healthy human individuals. CD45RO-negative, CCR7-selected cells formed the naive CD8 fraction, which excluded terminally differentiated effector memory CD45RA+ cells. Produced via immunoSEQ multiplex PCR; TCRdb's table is partial and in-frame only. The sample records some 2 million clones, just under 95% being singletons. Sequencing was performed on naive CD8+ T cells sorted from blood. These receptor sequences come from a man younger than 35 in good health.

This clone appeared a single time. The chain carries TRBV9 and TRBJ1-4, with D unresolved. With 2 bases removed from V and 2 bases from J, the gap between germline ends came to 13 bases. The germline V gene encodes CDR1 SGDLS and CDR2 YYNGEE. CDR3 length: 16 amino acids. Here the CDR3 reads CASSVDFLATNEKLFF. The CDR3 DNA follows: TGTGCCAGCAGCGTTGATTTCCTGGCTACTAATGAAAAACTGTTTTTT.

The rearrangement joins TRBV6-5 to TRBJ1-2; TRBD1 might be the D (6 bases). V lost 1 base and J lost 5, with 8 bases in between. This CDR3 is 13 amino acids long. Germline loops: CDR1 MNHEY, CDR2 SVGAGI. CDR3 loop: CASSYLQGYGYTF. CDR3 nucleotide sequence: TGTGCCAGCAGTTACTTACAGGGATATGGCTACACCTTC.

This clone was seen once. This chain joins TRBV30 and TRBJ1-6; D remains ambiguous. The CDR3 has 15 amino acids. Trimming removed 4 bases at V and 0 bases at J, with 10 bases between. The germline V gene has CDR1 GTSNPN and CDR2 SVGIG (reference sequence). The CDR3 loop reads CAWMGKSSYNSPLHF. CDR3 sequence (DNA): TGTGCCTGGATGGGCAAGAGCTCCTATAATTCACCCCTCCACTTT. The variable domain in full, completed from reference TRBV30 and TRBJ1-6, reads SQTIHQWPATLVQPVGSPLSLECTVEGTSNPNLYWYRQAAGRGLQLLFYSVGIGQISSEVPQNLSASRPQDRQFILSSKKLLLSDSGFYLCAWMGKSSYNSPLHFGNGTRLTVT.

The rearrangement joins TRBV5-8 to TRBJ1-1; D remains unclear. This CDR3 spans 11 amino acids. CDR1 is SGHTS and CDR2 is YDEGEE in the germline V gene. DNA for the CDR3: TGTGCGGCAGCGTGGAACACTGAAGCTTTCTTT. Its protein product is CAAAWNTEAFF.

The gene calls are TRBV29-1 and TRBJ2-7; 8 nucleotides agree with TRBD1. Germline V gene lookup returns CDR1 SQVTM and CDR2 ANQGSEA. V trimming: 3 bases; J trimming: 3 bases; junction bases outside the gene matches: 4. CDR3 length: 13 amino acids. CDR3 in amino acids: CSVELTGDYEQYF. In DNA form, the CDR3 reads TGCAGCGTTGAGTTGACAGGGGACTACGAGCAGTACTTC.

As regards this clone: Other DNA sequences from this sample encode an identical CDR3 as well. The rearrangement joins TRBV29-1 to TRBJ2-1; D is undetermined. V was pared by 1 base and J by 0 bases, with 7 bases between. The CDR3 runs 14 residues. Germline values: CDR1 SQVTM, CDR2 ANQGSEA. Here the CDR3 DNA reads TGCAGCGTTGAAGGCGGTAGCTCCTACAATGAGCAGTTCTTC. Encoded protein: CSVEGGSSYNEQFF.

The genes are TRBV4-1 and TRBJ2-7, with 7 bases fitting TRBD1. The CDR3 contains 15 residues. Per germline, CDR1 MGHRA and CDR2 YSYEKL. J was trimmed by 7 bases and V by 4 bases; bases with no gene match: 13. CDR3 in amino acids: CASSPGWTGSKEQYF. CDR3 DNA sequence: TGCGCCAGCAGCCCCGGTTGGACAGGATCGAAGGAGCAGTACTTC.

As to this clone: Other nucleotide sequences in the sample specify the same CDR3. V usage is TRBV2 and J usage is TRBJ2-7, with 7 positions matching TRBD1. With 4 bases clipped from V and 4 bases from J, the junction kept 4 bases outside the gene matches. This CDR3 region has 13 residues. Germline V gene sequence: CDR1 SNHLY, CDR2 FYNNEI. CDR3 nucleotide sequence: TGTGCCAGCAGTGGAGGGACAGATTACGAGCAGTACTTC. It is translated as CASSGGTDYEQYF.

In regard to this clone: Other DNA variants within this sample encode the same CDR3. This chain connects TRBV9 to TRBJ2-7, with 8 nucleotides matching TRBD2. The length of the CDR3 is 15 residues. J was trimmed by 2 bases and V by 0 bases; bases with no gene match: 4. From germline, CDR1 is SGDLS and CDR2 YYNGEE. CDR3 sequence (DNA): TGTGCCAGCAGCGTAGGAGGCGGGAGGACCTACGAGCAGTACTTC. Protein product: CASSVGGGRTYEQYF.

This clone was picked up one time. J is TRBJ2-5 and V is TRBV7-8, with 10 positions matching TRBD2. J was trimmed by 0 bases and V by 5 bases; bases with no gene match: 6. Germline V gene lookup returns CDR1 SGHVS and CDR2 FQNEAQ. The CDR3 length is 16 residues. The CDR3 DNA follows: TGTGCCAGCAGCCCCCTGGGGACTAGCGACCAAGAGACCCAGTACTTC. Translation gives CASSPLGTSDQETQYF. Full variable domain (missing parts from reference TRBV7-8 and TRBJ2-5): GAGVSQSPRYKVAKRGQDVALRCDPISGHVSLFWYQQALGQGPEFLTYFQNEAQLDKSGLPSDRFFAERPEGSVSTLKIQRTQQEDSAVYLCASSPLGTSDQETQYFGPGTRLLVL.

J is TRBJ2-2 and V is TRBV7-9; possibly TRBD2 for D (5 bases). V dropped 7 bases and J dropped 6 bases, with 15 bases sitting between them. The length of the CDR3 is 14 residues. Germline assignment: CDR1 SEHNR and CDR2 FQNEAQ (reference sequence). This CDR3 reads CASTERGSAGELFF. Written as DNA, the CDR3 is TGTGCCAGCACCGAGAGAGGGAGCGCCGGGGAGCTGTTTTTT.

The chain links TRBV10-1 to TRBJ2-1, with TRBD1 identical over 7 bases. Germline V gene data show CDR1 as WNHNN and CDR2 as SYGVQD (reference sequence). J gave up 2 bases and V 4 bases, and 8 bases lay outside the gene matches. This CDR3 contains 16 residues. The CDR3 DNA reads TGCGCCAGCAGTGGTCCGACAGGGAAACCCTACAATGAGCAGTTCTTC. Translation: CASSGPTGKPYNEQFF.

The rearrangement joins TRBV7-2 to TRBJ1-6; the match to TRBD1 covers 9 bases. This CDR3 comprises 17 residues. The ends lost 7 bases at V and 7 bases at J; junction bases unmatched: 14. CDR1 is SGHTA, CDR2 FQGNSA, per germline. CDR3 nucleotide sequence: TGTGCCAGCACCTTCCGCCTAGGGACAGGGACAAATTCACCCCTCCACTTT. Protein sequence: CASTFRLGTGTNSPLHF.

The chain carries TRBV25-1 and TRBJ2-6, with 8 nucleotides matching TRBD1. The CDR3 is 13 residues long. V shed 11 bases, J shed 4 bases, and the junction held 4 bases outside the gene matches. Germline V gives CDR1 MGHDK, CDR2 SYGVNS. The CDR3 nucleotides are TGTGCCGGACAGGGTGCCGGGGCCAACGTCCTGACTTTC. Amino acids: CAGQGAGANVLTF.

The rearrangement links TRBV15 to TRBJ1-1; D gene unclear. CDR3 length: 17 residues. Germline V gene lookup returns CDR1 LNHNV and CDR2 YYDKDF (reference sequence). V was trimmed by 3 bases and J by 5 bases, leaving 22 bases between them. CDR3 sequence (DNA): TGTGCCACCAGCAGTGGACCCCCTGGAAGGGCAGCAACTGAAGCTTTCTTT. This sequence encodes CATSSGPPGRAATEAFF. The full variable domain, rest sourced from reference TRBV15 and TRBJ1-1, is DAMVIQNPRYQVTQFGKPVTLSCSQTLNHNVMYWYQQKSSQAPKLLFHYYDKDFNNEADTPDNFQSRRPNTSFCFLDIRSPGLGDTAMYLCATSSGPPGRAATEAFFGQGTRLTVV.

This clone was observed a handful of times. The chain carries TRBV7-2 and TRBJ2-3; no firm D call. The V gene lost 4 bases and the J gene lost 4 bases, with 15 bases spanning the gap. CDR3 size: 15 residues. Germline V gene lookup returns CDR1 SGHTA and CDR2 FQGNSA. CDR3 residues: CASSSRPSGADTQYF. In DNA, the CDR3 is TGTGCCAGCAGCTCCCGTCCGTCTGGAGCAGATACGCAGTATTTT. The full variable domain, completed using reference TRBV7-2 and TRBJ2-3, is GAGVSQSPSNKVTEKGKDVELRCDPISGHTALYWYRQSLGQGLEFLIYFQGNSAPDKSGLPSDRFSAERTGGSVSTLTIQRTQQEDSAVYLCASSSRPSGADTQYFGPGTRLTVL.

The chain couples TRBV4-1 to TRBJ1-2; perhaps TRBD1 as D (5 bases). Trimming removed 2 bases from V and 7 bases from J, with 11 bases in between. This CDR3 spans 13 amino acids. CDR1 is MGHRA, CDR2 YSYEKL, per germline. CDR3 DNA: TGCGCCAGCAGCCAAATTGGGACCTTTGGCTACACCTTC. Protein: CASSQIGTFGYTF.

CDR3 loop: CAISENSNEKLFF. Written as DNA, the CDR3 is TGTGCCATCAGTGAGAACAGTAATGAAAAACTGTTTTTT. The chain recombines TRBV10-3 with TRBJ1-4; D call uncertain. Germline CDR1 reads ENHRY; CDR2 reads SYGVKD. The CDR3 has 13 amino acids. V dropped 2 bases and J dropped 4 bases, with 5 bases sitting between them.

V and J are TRBV5-1 and TRBJ1-1; a weak D match, TRBD1 (5 bases). V was clipped by 0 bases and J by 11 bases, with 8 bases between them. Per germline, CDR1 SGHRS and CDR2 YFSETQ. This CDR3 spans 11 amino acids. CDR3 protein: CASSLAGDAFF. The CDR3 DNA reads TGCGCCAGCAGCTTGGCCGGGGACGCTTTCTTT.

This sequence joins TRBV15 and TRBJ2-7, with D hard to call. Between the trimmed V and J ends, which lost 0 bases and 6 bases, there was a span of 9 bases. Germline values: CDR1 LNHNV, CDR2 YYDKDF (reference sequence). The CDR3 is 13 residues long. The CDR3 coding sequence is TGTGCCACCAGCAGAGATCGGGCCCTCGAGCAGTACTTC. This gives the protein CATSRDRALEQYF.

The rearrangement uses TRBV9 and TRBJ2-3, with TRBD2 identical over 12 bases. Germline CDR1 is SGDLS and CDR2 is YYNGEE. V dropped 3 bases and J dropped 3; count of bases not matched to a gene: 5. The CDR3 contains 16 residues. CDR3 nucleotides: TGTGCCAGCAGCGGGGGACTAGCGGGTCCGACAGATACGCAGTATTTT. Amino acids: CASSGGLAGPTDTQYF.

V and J are TRBV9 and TRBJ1-1, with D perhaps TRBD1 (6 bases). Between the trimmed V and J ends, which lost 4 bases and 9 bases, there was a span of 16 bases. Germline CDR1 SGDLS, CDR2 YYNGEE. This CDR3 is 13 amino acids long. In nucleotides, the CDR3 is TGTGCCAGCAGCCCGGGGGACATCGGGAAAGCTTTCTTT. This translates into CASSPGDIGKAFF.

The chain is built from TRBV15 and TRBJ2-7; TRBD1 might be the D (5 bases). The CDR3 runs 15 residues. V was cut by 1 base and J by 4 bases, with 14 bases left in between. Per germline, CDR1 LNHNV and CDR2 YYDKDF (reference sequence). CDR3 amino acids: CATSRGETALYEQYF. In DNA form, the CDR3 reads TGTGCCACCAGCAGAGGCGAGACAGCCCTTTACGAGCAGTACTTC.

This clone appeared a single time. The V gene is TRBV6-6, the J gene TRBJ2-1, with D unclear. This CDR3 has 16 residues. Germline V gene data show CDR1 as MNHNY and CDR2 as SVGAGI (reference sequence). V lost 0 bases and J lost 8, with 17 bases in between. For the CDR3, the DNA is TGTGCCAGCAGTTACTCGATCGGTACCCCCGGCCATGAGCAGTTCTTC. Translation: CASSYSIGTPGHEQFF.

The chain joins TRBV6-1 to TRBJ2-7; D gene unclear. The CDR3 totals 13 residues. The V and J ends lost 2 bases and 2 bases respectively, with 7 bases between them. CDR1 is MNHNS, CDR2 SASEGT, per germline. CDR3 sequence: CASSERSAYEQYF. In DNA form, the CDR3 reads TGTGCCAGCAGTGAACGGTCAGCCTACGAGCAGTACTTC.